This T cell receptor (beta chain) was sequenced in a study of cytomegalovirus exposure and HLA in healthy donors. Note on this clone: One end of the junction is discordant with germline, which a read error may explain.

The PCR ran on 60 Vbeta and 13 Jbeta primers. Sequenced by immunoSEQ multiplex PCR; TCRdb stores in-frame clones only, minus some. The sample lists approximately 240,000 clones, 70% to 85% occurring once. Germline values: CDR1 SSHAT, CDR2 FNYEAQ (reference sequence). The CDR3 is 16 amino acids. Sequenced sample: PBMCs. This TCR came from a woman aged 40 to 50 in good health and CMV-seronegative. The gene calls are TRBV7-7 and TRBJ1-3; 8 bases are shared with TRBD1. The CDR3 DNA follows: TGTGCTAGCAGCTCGGGACAGGCAGGCTCTGGAAACACCATATATTTT. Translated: CASSSGQAGSGNTIYF.